The 6 T cell receptor beta chains given below trace back to one sample, sequenced in a study of blood T cell repertoires in COVID-19. This table comes from immunoSEQ multiplex PCR, and its TCRdb copy is limited to in-frame clones, with some not included. Of approximately 110,000 clones listed, 80% to 85% are singletons. The source material was peripheral blood. All receptors derive from a man between 65 and 85 years old with acute or convalescent COVID-19.

V usage is TRBV7-3 and J usage is TRBJ2-5; 7 bases line up with TRBD2. The CDR3 is 13 amino acids. The germline CDR1 and CDR2 sequences are SGHTA and FQGTGA. Germline trimming cut 5 bases from V and 1 base from J; bases unmatched to any gene: 1. CDR3 DNA sequence: TGTGCCAGCAGCCCTAGCGGCCAAGAGACCCAGTACTTC. Protein product: CASSPSGQETQYF.

This rearrangement joins TRBV5-6 to TRBJ2-3, with 14 bases lining up with TRBD2. The V segment lost 4 bases and the J segment 5 bases; nucleotides outside the gene matches: 6. The CDR3 consists of 16 residues. The germline gives CDR1 SGHDT, CDR2 YYEEEE. The CDR3: CASSPRLAGGGDTQYF. The CDR3 DNA sequence: TGTGCCAGCAGCCCCCGACTAGCGGGAGGGGGAGATACGCAGTATTTT.

This sequence joins TRBV5-1 and TRBJ2-1, with TRBD2 matching over 10 bases. The CDR3 runs to 16 residues. The V gene end was trimmed by 3 bases and the J gene end by 0 bases; junction bases not matched to a gene: 3. Germline V gene lookup returns CDR1 SGHRS and CDR2 YFSETQ. CDR3 DNA: TGCGCCAGCAGCTATAGCGGGGGGAGCTCCTACAATGAGCAGTTCTTC. It codes for CASSYSGGSSYNEQFF. The entire variable domain, with the rest obtained from reference TRBV5-1 and TRBJ2-1, is as follows: KAGVTQTPRYLIKTRGQQVTLSCSPISGHRSVSWYQQTPGQGLQFLFEYFSETQRNKGNFPGRFSGRQFSNSRSEMNVSTLELGDSALYLCASSYSGGSSYNEQFFGPGTRLTVL.

The rearrangement uses TRBV5-5 and TRBJ2-7, with 8 bases fitting TRBD1. Germline CDR1 reads SGHKS; CDR2 reads YYEKEE (reference sequence). The length of the CDR3 is 17 residues. Unmatched junction bases numbered 9, after V lost 1 base and J lost 0 bases. CDR3 sequence: CASSLLSQGASSYEQYF. The CDR3 nucleotides read TGTGCCAGCAGCTTGTTATCGCAGGGGGCGAGCTCCTACGAGCAGTACTTC.

The J gene is TRBJ1-5, the V gene TRBV28; a weak D match, TRBD1 (6 bases). V shed 4 bases and J shed 4 bases, with 11 bases lying between them. CDR3 length equals 14 residues. Germline V gene lookup returns CDR1 MDHEN and CDR2 SYDVKM. In nucleotides, the CDR3 is TGTGCCAGCAGTTACAATCAGGGGAATCAGCCCCAGCATTTT. Residues: CASSYNQGNQPQHF.

The rearrangement links TRBV10-1 to TRBJ2-2, with D tentatively TRBD2 (6 bases). Germline lookup yields CDR1 WNHNN and CDR2 SYGVQD (reference sequence). CDR3 length: 14 residues. V was pared by 5 bases and J by 7 bases, with 14 bases between. The DNA of the CDR3 is TGCGCCAGCAGTAGAGCGGGTATCGGCGGGGAGCTGTTTTTT. Protein sequence: CASSRAGIGGELFF.